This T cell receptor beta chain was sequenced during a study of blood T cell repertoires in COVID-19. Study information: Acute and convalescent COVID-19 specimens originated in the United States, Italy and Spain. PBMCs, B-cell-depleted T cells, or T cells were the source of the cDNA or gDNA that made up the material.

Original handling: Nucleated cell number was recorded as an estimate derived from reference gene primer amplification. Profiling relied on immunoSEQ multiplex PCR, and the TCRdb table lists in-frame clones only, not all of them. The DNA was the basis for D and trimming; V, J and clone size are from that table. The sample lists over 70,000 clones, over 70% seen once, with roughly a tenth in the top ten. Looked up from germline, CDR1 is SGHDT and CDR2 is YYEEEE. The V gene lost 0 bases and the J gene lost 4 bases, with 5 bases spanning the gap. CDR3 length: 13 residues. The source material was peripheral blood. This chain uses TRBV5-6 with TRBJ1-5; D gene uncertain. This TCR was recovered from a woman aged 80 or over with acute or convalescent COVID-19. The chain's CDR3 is CASSLGQNQPQHF. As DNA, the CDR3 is TGTGCCAGCAGCTTGGGGCAGAATCAGCCCCAGCATTTT.